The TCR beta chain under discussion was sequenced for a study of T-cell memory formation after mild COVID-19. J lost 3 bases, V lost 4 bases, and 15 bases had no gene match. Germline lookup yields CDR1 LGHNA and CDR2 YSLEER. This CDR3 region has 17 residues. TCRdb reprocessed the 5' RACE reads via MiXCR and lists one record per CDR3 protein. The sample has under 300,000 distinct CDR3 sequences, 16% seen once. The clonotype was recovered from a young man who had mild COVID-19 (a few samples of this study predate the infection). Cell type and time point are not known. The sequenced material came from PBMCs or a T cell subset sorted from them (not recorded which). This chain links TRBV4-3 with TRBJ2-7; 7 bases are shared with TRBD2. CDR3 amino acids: CASSPLPRLAESYEQYF. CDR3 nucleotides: TGCGCCAGCAGCCCCCTGCCTCGGCTAGCGGAAAGCTACGAGCAGTACTTC.